What follows describes a single T cell receptor beta chain. Antigen unknown. Between the trimmed V and J ends, which lost 6 bases and 0 bases, there was a span of 11 bases. CDR1 is SGHDN and CDR2 is FVKESK in the germline V gene. The CDR3 loop spans 14 amino acids. A single record per CDR3 protein comes from TCRdb applying MiXCR to the RACE reads. This sample carries about 120,000 distinct CDR3 sequences, 13% of them seen once, and the ten largest clones take around 2.7%. These data are taken from a study of human T cells and chemical hapten exposure. Described time point: pre-sensitization, week 0. Treatment in this sample: therapeutic diphenylcyclopropenone sensitization with weekly scalp DPC. At every patch-test visit, blood was drawn before the patch test was applied. Before extraction, the whole blood was not fractionated, and total RNA was taken from it. Regarding the study as a whole: Significantly greater numbers of large CDR3 similarity clusters came from expanded TCRs than from controls.

This receptor was taken from a woman aged 18-29 years with alopecia areata. Some clones in this sample may be carry-over from other donors' samples. The chain joins TRBV14 to TRBJ2-5; D is uncertain. The sample was whole blood, taken in connection with sensitization to the hapten diphenylcyclopropenone (DPC). CDR3 bases: TGTGCCAGCAGTCATCAGACGTACCAAGAGACCCAGTACTTC. It specifies CASSHQTYQETQYF.